A selection of T cell receptor beta chains follows, all from one sample in a study of CD8+ T cells in alopecia areata. Libraries were prepared by immunoSEQ multiplex PCR; TCRdb keeps only in-frame clonotypes and omits some of them. The data show about 270,000 clones, over 45% seen once. Material: CD4+ T cells sorted from blood, obtained at week 52, from a patient treated with tofacitinib. All receptors derive from a human donor with alopecia areata. CDR3s include the opening cysteine and the closing phenylalanine or tryptophan. Fields, in order: clone size, D gene, V gene, J gene, CDR3 DNA, CDR3 protein. D genes are given only for firm matches. Rows give clone size only sometimes, using once, few, many, or a class for an expanded clone.

>.|.|TRBV27|TRBJ1-5
TGTGCCAGCAGTCCCCTGGGAGAGCCCCAGCATTTT
CASSPLGEPQHF
>many|.|TRBV7-2|TRBJ2-2
TGTGCCAGCAGGTCCAGACTCACCGGGGAGCTGTTTTTT
CASRSRLTGELFF
>.|.|TRBV2|TRBJ2-6
TGTGCCAGCAGTGAAGCGAGGGAAGGAGGGGAAGCCAACGTCCTGACTTTC
CASSEAREGGEANVLTF
>few|.|TRBV29-1|TRBJ2-5
TGCAGCGCAGCGGTGGAGACCCAGTACTTC
CSAAVETQYF
>.|TRBD1|TRBV7-2|TRBJ1-5
TGTGCCAGCAGTCGACAGGGAAGCAATCAGCCCCAGCATTTT
CASSRQGSNQPQHF
>.|.|TRBV29-1|TRBJ2-3
TGCAGCGGCCGCCGGGACTCTGGGGGGTTGGATACGCAGTATTTT
CSGRRDSGGLDTQYF
>.|.|TRBV7-7|TRBJ2-5
TGTGCTACCGGGGGACAGCAAGAGACCCAGTACTTC
CATGGQQETQYF
>few|TRBD1|TRBV29-1|TRBJ1-1
TGCAGCGTTGCCAGGGGGCGGAACACTGAAGCTTTCTTT
CSVARGRNTEAFF
>.|.|TRBV10-3|TRBJ1-1
TGTGCCATCAGTGAGTCGGAGGGTACTGAAGCTTTCTTT
CAISESEGTEAFF
>.|TRBD2|TRBV29-1|TRBJ2-5
TGCAGCGCTAGCGGCTACCAAGAGACCCAGTACTTC
CSASGYQETQYF
>few|.|TRBV7-2|TRBJ2-2
TGTGCCAGCAGCGTTATCCCGTGGTCCGGGGAGCTGTTTTTT
CASSVIPWSGELFF